The clone carrying this T cell receptor beta chain came up once. The data were produced by immunoSEQ multiplex PCR, yet TCRdb's version contains in-frame clones alone and is incomplete. The sample records around 2,000,000 clones, 85% to 95% being singletons. This record comes from a study of shared clonotypes between healthy human individuals. Germline-derived CDR1 and CDR2 are SEHNR and FQNEAQ (reference sequence). This CDR3 is 16 amino acids long. J lost 1 base, V lost 0 bases, and 4 bases had no gene match. Sequencing was done on a sample of naive CD4+ T cells sorted from blood. As to subset: CD45RA+ positively selected. The V call is TRBV7-9, the J call TRBJ1-2, with TRBD1 matching 8 bases. This TCR derives from a man between 18 and 29 years old in good health. This chain's CDR3 is CASSLAGTGLNYGYTF. The CDR3, as DNA: TGTGCCAGCAGCTTAGCGGGGACAGGACTTAACTATGGCTACACCTTC.